These 3 T cell receptor beta chains were sequenced from one sample in a study of blood T cell repertoires in COVID-19. Sequenced by immunoSEQ multiplex PCR; TCRdb stores in-frame clones only, minus some. The sample includes roughly 200,000 clones, more than 65% seen only once; the top ten take 4.4%. Sequencing input: peripheral blood. Receptor source: a man aged 50-59 years with active or convalescent COVID-19.

CDR3 sequence reads: CASSQTGYTGELFF. DNA of the CDR3: TGTGCCAGCAGCCAGACAGGGTACACCGGGGAGCTGTTTTTT. The chain employs TRBV5-6 and TRBJ2-2, with 7 positions matching TRBD1. The CDR3 loop spans 14 amino acids. Germline CDR1 reads SGHDT; CDR2 reads YYEEEE. V lost 4 bases and J lost 3; bases outside the gene matches: 3.

The chain recombines TRBV5-8 with TRBJ2-5, with 10 bases matching TRBD1. The CDR3 spans 14 residues. Unmatched junction bases numbered 5, after V lost 4 bases and J lost 5 bases. The germline V gene encodes CDR1 SGHTS and CDR2 YDEGEE. CDR3 sequence: CASSPGQGQETQYF. The CDR3 nucleotides are TGTGCCAGCAGCCCGGGACAGGGGCAGGAGACCCAGTACTTC.

This clone appeared many times. CDR3 DNA: TGTGCCAGCAGCGTAGGGACAGGGAACGAGCAGTACTTC. It yields the protein CASSVGTGNEQYF. The rearrangement uses TRBV9 and TRBJ2-7; 8 nucleotides align to TRBD1. The germline V gene has CDR1 SGDLS and CDR2 YYNGEE. The CDR3 has 13 amino acids. The V segment lost 0 bases and the J segment 5 bases; nucleotides outside the gene matches: 1.